These 24 T cell receptor beta chains were all obtained from the same sample, sequenced in a study of cytomegalovirus exposure and HLA in healthy donors. A multiplex PCR was run with 60 Vbeta primers and 13 Jbeta primers. Here immunoSEQ multiplex PCR was the method, and the copy in TCRdb shows in-frame clones only, minus some. The profile shows about 150,000 clones, 70% to 85% of them singletons. Material: PBMCs. The source is a woman between 50 and 59 years old in good health and CMV-seropositive.

The V call is TRBV30, the J call TRBJ1-1, with a tentative D call TRBD1 (6 bases). CDR3 length: 15 amino acids. Germline CDR1 and CDR2: GTSNPN and SVGIG (reference sequence). Trimming took off 4 bases at V and 5 bases at J, with 20 bases between the two ends. The CDR3 spells CAWIRSTGIGTEAFF. DNA of the CDR3: TGTGCCTGGATCCGCTCCACAGGGATAGGGACTGAAGCTTTCTTT.

This rearrangement joins TRBV19 to TRBJ2-7; 7 bases fit TRBD2. The J segment lost 4 bases and the V segment lost 9 bases, leaving 9 bases of the junction unmatched. There are 13 residues in the CDR3. Germline CDR1 is LNHDA and CDR2 is SQIVND (reference sequence). The CDR3 protein is CARRVGGLYEQYF. DNA for the CDR3: TGTGCCAGGAGGGTTGGGGGACTATACGAGCAGTACTTC.

The chain couples TRBV2 to TRBJ1-4; 10 bases are shared with TRBD1. The V and J ends lost 5 bases and 4 bases, in that order; junction bases with no gene match: 4. The CDR3 runs 15 residues. The germline V gene has CDR1 SNHLY and CDR2 FYNNEI. The CDR3 loop is CASSIRTGGNEKLFF. For the CDR3, the DNA is TGTGCCAGCAGTATAAGGACAGGGGGTAATGAAAAACTGTTTTTT.

V and J are TRBV4-3 and TRBJ1-2; 9 positions match TRBD1. Germline lookup yields CDR1 LGHNA and CDR2 YSLEER. The CDR3 covers 15 residues. V was clipped by 4 bases and J by 4 bases; unmatched bases: 7. The CDR3 region is CASSPTGGQSYGYTF. The CDR3 nucleotides are TGCGCCAGCAGCCCTACAGGGGGCCAAAGCTATGGCTACACCTTC.

The V and J genes are TRBV27 and TRBJ2-7; D is possibly TRBD1 (6 bases). The germline CDR1 and CDR2 sequences are MNHEY and SMNVEV (reference sequence). Trimming cost V 8 bases and J 4 bases, with 9 bases left between them. This CDR3 contains 11 residues. CDR3 bases: TGTGCCAGCCGCAGGGGTTACGAGCAGTACTTC. Translation gives CASRRGYEQYF.

V usage is TRBV7-6 and J usage is TRBJ2-7; tentative D call: TRBD2 (5 bases). CDR1 is SGHVS, CDR2 FNYEAQ, per germline. The V end lost 3 bases, the J end lost 3 bases, and 12 bases lay between the germline ends. The length of the CDR3 is 14 residues. CDR3 DNA sequence: TGTGCCAGCAGCTTGGCGGTGGGAGACTACGAGCAGTACTTC. Its translation: CASSLAVGDYEQYF.

The rearrangement joins TRBV30 to TRBJ1-5; the D is unclear. The CDR3 has 14 residues. In germline, CDR1 is GTSNPN, CDR2 SVGIG (reference sequence). Trimming took off 1 base at V and 2 bases at J, with 9 bases between the two ends. The CDR3 sequence is CAWSGRVGNQPQHF. The CDR3 DNA follows: TGTGCCTGGAGTGGCCGGGTCGGCAATCAGCCCCAGCATTTT.

The chain has TRBV30 and TRBJ2-2; 15 bases align to TRBD2. After removal of 4 bases from V and 10 bases from J, the junction contained 7 bases not matched to a gene. The CDR3 is made up of 15 amino acids. Germline V gene sequence: CDR1 GTSNPN, CDR2 SVGIG (reference sequence). CDR3 nucleotide sequence: TGTGCCTGGAAAGGACTAGCGGGGGGGCGTCCGGAGCTGTTTTTT. This encodes CAWKGLAGGRPELFF.

This clone appeared a few times. This chain links TRBV28 with TRBJ2-7, with a possible D match to TRBD1 (6 bases). The length of the CDR3 is 14 residues. Per the germline V gene, CDR1 is MDHEN and CDR2 is SYDVKM. Trimming cost V 3 bases and J 2 bases, with 11 bases left between them. The CDR3 DNA reads TGTGCCAGCAGTTTTGGAGGACAGACCTACGAGCAGTACTTC. This codes for CASSFGGQTYEQYF.

J is TRBJ2-5 and V is TRBV13; perhaps TRBD2 as D (6 bases). V was cut by 5 bases and J by 11 bases, with 15 bases left in between. This CDR3 has 12 amino acids. Germline V lookup: CDR1 PRHDT, CDR2 FYEKMQ (reference sequence). This chain's CDR3 is CASSPTWGEQYF. DNA of the CDR3: TGTGCCAGCAGCCCTACCTGGGGGGAGCAGTACTTC.

CDR3 in amino acids: CASSPGAKRGNEQFF. CDR3 in DNA: TGTGCCAGCAGCCCGGGTGCGAAGCGGGGCAATGAGCAGTTCTTC. The rearrangement uses TRBV7-9 and TRBJ2-1, with 7 positions matching TRBD2. CDR1 SEHNR and CDR2 FQNEAQ come from the germline V gene (reference sequence). The CDR3 contains 15 residues. V dropped 5 bases and J dropped 6; count of bases not matched to a gene: 10.

The gene calls are TRBV6-6 and TRBJ2-1; 8 nucleotides agree with TRBD1. The CDR3 runs 12 residues. Germline-derived CDR1 and CDR2 are MNHNY and SVGAGI (reference sequence). Trimming took 7 bases from V and 12 from J; bases not matched to a gene: 8. The CDR3 is CASTLTGGGQFF. In nucleotides, the CDR3 is TGTGCCAGCACTTTAACAGGGGGTGGGCAGTTCTTC.

The chain combines TRBV4-3 with TRBJ1-1; tentatively, D is TRBD1 (6 bases). Germline CDR1 and CDR2: LGHNA and YSLEER. V was trimmed by 1 base and J by 3 bases, leaving 12 bases between them. CDR3 length: 15 residues. The CDR3 sequence: CASSQVTGEDTEAFF. The CDR3 bases are TGCGCCAGCAGCCAAGTGACAGGAGAGGACACTGAAGCTTTCTTT.

V is TRBV5-4 and J is TRBJ2-3; 12 bases map to TRBD2. The V and J ends lost 4 bases and 5 bases, in that order; junction bases with no gene match: 8. This CDR3 is 16 amino acids long. Germline CDR1 and CDR2: SGHNT and YYREEE (reference sequence). The CDR3 loop reads CASSMKTSGGLDTQYF. For the CDR3, the DNA is TGTGCCAGCAGCATGAAGACTAGCGGGGGCCTAGATACGCAGTATTTT.

J is TRBJ2-2 and V is TRBV29-1; tentative D call: TRBD2 (7 bases). Germline CDR1 reads SQVTM; CDR2 reads ANQGSEA. The germline V and J ends were trimmed by 5 bases and 6 bases, with 10 bases remaining between them. CDR3 length equals 12 residues. The CDR3 protein is CSVRGGSGELFF. The DNA for the CDR3 is TGCAGCGTTAGGGGGGGATCCGGGGAGCTGTTTTTT.

V is TRBV7-2 and J is TRBJ2-2, with TRBD1 identical over 12 bases. With V trimmed by 5 bases and J by 6 bases, 4 bases remained unmatched. CDR1 is SGHTA, CDR2 FQGNSA, per germline. This CDR3 has 15 amino acids. The CDR3, as DNA: TGTGCCAGCAGCAAAGGGACAGGGGGCGCCGGGGAGCTGTTTTTT. This encodes CASSKGTGGAGELFF.

The chain is built from TRBV28 and TRBJ2-1; D remains ambiguous. CDR1 MDHEN and CDR2 SYDVKM come from the germline V gene. This CDR3 region has 11 residues. The V gene lost 4 bases and the J gene lost 5 bases, with 3 bases spanning the gap. CDR3 sequence reads: CASSSNNEQFF. The CDR3 DNA is TGTGCCAGCAGTTCAAACAATGAGCAGTTCTTC.

This rearrangement joins TRBV6-6 to TRBJ2-2, with D possibly TRBD1 on 6 matching bases. The CDR3 sequence is 14 residues long. The germline V gene has CDR1 MNHNY and CDR2 SVGAGI (reference sequence). V lost 5 bases, J lost 1 base, and 8 bases lay in between. The CDR3 loop is CASSLQGNTGELFF. The CDR3 coding sequence is TGTGCCAGCAGTCTACAGGGGAACACCGGGGAGCTGTTTTTT.

The rearrangement links TRBV11-2 to TRBJ2-7; D is uncertain. The CDR3 spans 14 residues. V lost 5 bases, J lost 0 bases, and 11 bases lay in between. Germline-derived CDR1 and CDR2 are SGHAT and FQNNGV. CDR3: CASSPPLNSYEQYF. Written as DNA, the CDR3 is TGTGCCAGCAGCCCCCCGTTAAACTCCTACGAGCAGTACTTC.

The chain carries TRBV30 and TRBJ1-1; D is possibly TRBD1 (5 bases). Between the trimmed V and J ends, which lost 1 base and 1 base, there was a span of 7 bases. In germline, CDR1 is GTSNPN, CDR2 SVGIG (reference sequence). The CDR3 contains 13 residues. The CDR3 DNA reads TGTGCCTGGAGTGGACAGACGAACACTGAAGCTTTCTTT. Its translation is CAWSGQTNTEAFF.

This clone turned up a few times. The rearrangement joins TRBV18 to TRBJ1-1; possibly TRBD1 for D (5 bases). The CDR3 runs to 13 residues. V gave up 4 bases and J gave up 7 bases, with 13 bases separating them. Germline V CDR1 and CDR2: KGHSH, LQKENI. This chain's CDR3 is CASSLAGSGEAFF. Here the CDR3 DNA reads TGTGCCAGCTCACTCGCAGGGTCGGGTGAAGCTTTCTTT.

This clone has a handful of counts. The rearrangement joins TRBV5-1 to TRBJ2-4; D unclear. The CDR3 spans 13 residues. V was trimmed by 7 bases and J by 3 bases, leaving 11 bases between them. Germline V gene sequence: CDR1 SGHRS, CDR2 YFSETQ. The CDR3 reads CASRLDGKNIQYF. The CDR3 coding sequence is TGCGCCAGCCGGCTAGACGGCAAAAACATTCAGTACTTC.

This sequence joins TRBV28 and TRBJ2-7, with 7 bases identical to TRBD1. V was pared by 6 bases and J by 2 bases, with 10 bases of the junction left unmatched. The CDR3 sequence is 15 residues long. CDR1 and CDR2 from the germline V gene are MDHEN and SYDVKM. CDR3 sequence reads: CASRIGGPDAYEQYF. CDR3 in DNA: TGTGCCAGCAGGATAGGGGGCCCTGATGCCTACGAGCAGTACTTC.

The V call is TRBV7-8, the J call TRBJ2-4, with D unclear. Germline values: CDR1 SGHVS, CDR2 FQNEAQ. V was trimmed by 8 bases and J by 1 base, leaving 12 bases between them. This CDR3 spans 14 amino acids. CDR3 sequence (DNA): TGTGCCAGCGGCGGAGTTGGGGCCAAAAACATTCAGTACTTC. Protein product: CASGGVGAKNIQYF.